The rows below give T cell receptor beta chains drawn from one sample of a study of cytomegalovirus exposure and HLA in healthy donors. Profiled with immunoSEQ multiplex PCR; TCRdb holds only in-frame clones, not every one. The sample lists over 60,000 clones; 70% to 80% were seen once. Source material: PBMCs. The receptors stem from a man younger than 35 in good health and CMV-seronegative. Each CDR3 is given without its conserved first and last residue.

j_call,v_call,cdr3_aa
TRBJ1-4,TRBV6-1,ASSEKGGGPEKLF
TRBJ2-7,TRBV19,ASSPRQGSTHEQY
TRBJ2-3,TRBV19,ASSTERGSTDTQY
TRBJ1-5,TRBV19,ASTYRDRANQPQH
TRBJ2-1,TRBV5-1,ASSLVVSGGAGSYNEQF
TRBJ1-6,TRBV7-8,ASSLRGQGDSPLH
TRBJ2-1,TRBV9,ASSVGSSGGAGEQF
TRBJ1-2,TRBV6-6,ASSYDGQGVYGYT
TRBJ1-2,TRBV10-3,AISGVGLGGYT
TRBJ1-1,TRBV19,ATQGQANTEAF
TRBJ2-1,TRBV4-1,ASSQASGGESAYNEQF
TRBJ2-2,TRBV30,AWSTSGDTGELF
TRBJ1-4,TRBV5-1,ASSLASPNEKLF
TRBJ2-7,TRBV5-4,ASSLGASSSYEQY
TRBJ2-5,TRBV5-1,ASSIGGVRETQY
TRBJ1-2,TRBV5-6,ASSIQGNYGYT
TRBJ2-2,TRBV15,ATRQGAMNTGELF
TRBJ1-6,TRBV7-9,ASRGGGEENSPLH
TRBJ1-5,TRBV4-3,ASSQVQGNQPQH
TRBJ2-7,TRBV27,ASSLGTGGHEQY
TRBJ2-3,TRBV7-3,ASSLSGVADTQY
TRBJ2-7,TRBV4-1,ASSQVLTGAPYEQY
TRBJ2-1,TRBV5-4,ASSSRERGLHEQF
TRBJ1-2,TRBV18,ASSLGQTNYGYT
TRBJ1-1,TRBV25-1,ASSSLGTAKMNTEAF
TRBJ2-5,TRBV20-1,SARAPPRD
TRBJ2-7,TRBV5-1,ASSPLQETSYEQY
TRBJ2-7,TRBV10-3,AISEEGQGAYEQY
TRBJ2-7,TRBV5-1,ASSPVLGQGGEQY
TRBJ2-7,TRBV2,ASRRDRNPPEQY
TRBJ1-1,TRBV6-5,ASSSENTEAF
TRBJ1-1,TRBV4-1,ASSPSVSNTEAF
TRBJ2-3,TRBV5-8,ASTLRTDTQY
TRBJ2-5,TRBV9,ASSPGGAPQETQY
TRBJ1-5,TRBV28,ASSPPGQGPGYQPQH
TRBJ1-5,TRBV9,ASSVGDINQPQH
TRBJ1-2,TRBV28,ASTTRKTGGGQNGYT
TRBJ1-3,TRBV5-8,ASRNKFQSGNTIY
TRBJ2-7,TRBV7-2,ASSPWAGGSYEQY
TRBJ1-1,TRBV30,AWGPTGNTEAF
TRBJ2-5,TRBV11-3,ASSLASGTGLSETQY
TRBJ2-5,TRBV7-8,ASSLATGSGQETQY
TRBJ1-2,TRBV5-6,ASSLGGDANYGYT
TRBJ2-2,TRBV10-1,ASSGETGELF
TRBJ1-4,TRBV29-1,SVARDSPTNEKLF
TRBJ2-1,TRBV7-9,ASSFAEVAVDEQF
TRBJ2-7,TRBV6-5,ASSYSRGSYEQY
TRBJ2-2,TRBV19,AARGRGSPGELF
TRBJ2-3,TRBV4-2,ASGFEGGDYTDTQY
TRBJ1-4,TRBV10-1,ASSELEGLEEKLF
TRBJ1-5,TRBV7-2,ASSWGQVGWGYQPQH
TRBJ2-3,TRBV2,ASRKGLANTDTQY
TRBJ1-1,TRBV7-9,ASSLGQKNTEAF
TRBJ2-2,TRBV14,ASSQVSGTTGELF